This TCR beta chain comes out of a study of sequential checkpoint blockade in melanoma. Regarding this clone: Antigen specificity is unknown.

Germline V lookup: CDR1 LGHNT, CDR2 FRNRAP. The CDR3 sequence is 14 residues long. V gave up 5 bases and J gave up 8 bases, with 16 bases separating them. The treatment: randomized to nivolumab then ipilimumab (arm A) or the reverse (arm B). Using immunoSEQ multiplex PCR, the repertoire was profiled, and TCRdb retains in-frame clones only, with some absent. The table lists some 5,100 clones, about 20% of them singletons, with 15% to 20% in the top ten. Points from the study as a whole: For nivolumab-first patients, baseline tumor clonality was associated with response.

Specimen: tumor tissue (inferred from file names), collected from a patient given nivolumab and ipilimumab in sequence. This receptor was identified in a human donor with melanoma. The rearrangement joins TRBV12-5 to TRBJ2-1; D is perhaps TRBD1 (6 bases). The CDR3 nucleotides read TGTGCTAGTGGTACAACACAGGGTCCGGATGAGCAGTTCTTC. Translating it yields CASGTTQGPDEQFF.